This passage covers 9 T cell receptor beta chains from one sample sequenced in a study of beta chain features in type 1 diabetes. Reverse transcription of all isolated RNA meant that expressed TCRB transcripts were sequenced. The data were produced by immunoSEQ multiplex PCR, yet TCRdb's version contains in-frame clones alone and is incomplete. The table includes about 270,000 clones, 13% to 15% detected once. What these receptors recognize is not known. Study results and caveats: Significant though moderate, a shortening of TCRB CDR3s appeared in all four CD4+ subsets of Type 1 diabetes patients.

Sequencing was carried out using naive CD4+ T cells from blood. The receptors stem from a man in his thirties or forties with type 1 diabetes.

This chain links TRBV4-2 with TRBJ2-2; TRBD2 agrees at 14 bases. Per germline, CDR1 LGHNA and CDR2 YNFKEQ. The CDR3 sequence is 18 residues long. V was clipped by 5 bases and J by 4 bases; unmatched bases: 9. The CDR3, as DNA: TGTGCCAGCAGCGCCCCGGGACTAGCGGGAGAGGCCACCGGGGAGCTGTTTTTT. Residues: CASSAPGLAGEATGELFF.

This clone has a handful of counts. The V gene is TRBV4-1, the J gene TRBJ2-2; 11 nucleotides line up with TRBD2. The CDR3 runs to 21 residues. Per germline, CDR1 MGHRA and CDR2 YSYEKL. Unmatched junction bases numbered 12, after V lost 0 bases and J lost 0 bases. The CDR3 is CASSQEGPGLAVIANTGELFF. In DNA form, the CDR3 reads TGCGCCAGCAGCCAAGAGGGTCCGGGACTAGCGGTAATCGCGAACACCGGGGAGCTGTTTTTT.

The V and J genes are TRBV4-2 and TRBJ1-1; D possibly corresponds to TRBD1 (5 bases). The V and J ends lost 1 base and 7 bases respectively, with 19 bases between them. Germline V gene data show CDR1 as LGHNA and CDR2 as YNFKEQ. CDR3 length: 16 residues. The CDR3 sequence is CASSQVSYGGSGEAFF. The CDR3 DNA follows: TGTGCCAGCAGCCAAGTTAGTTATGGGGGTAGCGGTGAAGCTTTCTTT.

The chain combines TRBV19 with TRBJ1-1; the match to TRBD1 covers 7 bases. The CDR3 loop spans 14 amino acids. V lost 2 bases to trimming and J lost 6 bases; unmatched junction nucleotides: 6. Germline CDR1 LNHDA, CDR2 SQIVND (reference sequence). Here the CDR3 reads CASSINTGEAEAFF. Written as DNA, the CDR3 is TGTGCCAGTAGTATAAACACAGGGGAAGCTGAAGCTTTCTTT. Combining the CDR3 with reference TRBV19 and TRBJ1-1 gives the whole variable domain DGGITQSPKYLFRKEGQNVTLSCEQNLNHDAMYWYRQDPGQGLRLIYYSQIVNDFQKGDIAEGYSVSREKKESFPLTVTSAQKNPTAFYLCASSINTGEAEAFFGQGTRLTVV.

The rearrangement joins TRBV18 to TRBJ1-1, with 10 nucleotides matching TRBD1. Per the germline V gene, CDR1 is KGHSH and CDR2 is LQKENI. The CDR3 sequence is 16 residues long. V shed 3 bases and J 1 base; nucleotides not matched to a gene: 5. CDR3 coding DNA: TGTGCCAGCTCACCTCGGACAGGGGGTACGAACACTGAAGCTTTCTTT. As protein: CASSPRTGGTNTEAFF.

This clone has a handful of counts. V usage is TRBV30 and J usage is TRBJ2-1; 9 positions match TRBD2. The trim removed 1 base at V and 8 bases at J, leaving 6 bases unmatched. The CDR3 loop spans 14 amino acids. Germline values: CDR1 GTSNPN, CDR2 SVGIG (reference sequence). The CDR3 sequence is CAWSGGASGDEQFF. DNA of the CDR3: TGTGCCTGGAGTGGCGGAGCTAGCGGGGATGAGCAGTTCTTC.

V gene TRBV7-3 combines with J gene TRBJ2-1, with 9 bases aligning to TRBD2. The V segment lost 5 bases and the J segment 7 bases; nucleotides outside the gene matches: 6. Germline CDR1 SGHTA, CDR2 FQGTGA. The CDR3 is 14 amino acids. CDR3 in DNA: TGTGCCAGCAGCCCTGGACTAGCGAGAAATGAGCAGTTCTTC. It codes for CASSPGLARNEQFF.

This clone was seen a few times. This chain connects TRBV7-8 to TRBJ2-1; 13 bases are shared with TRBD2. The CDR3 extends over 17 amino acids. Per the germline V gene, CDR1 is SGHVS and CDR2 is FQNEAQ. The trim removed 5 bases at V and 8 bases at J, leaving 12 bases unmatched. Here the CDR3 DNA reads TGTGCCAGCAGCCCTTGGACTAGCGGGAGAACCAGGGATGAGCAGTTCTTC. Translation: CASSPWTSGRTRDEQFF.

The sample holds a few counts of this clone. The V call is TRBV19, the J call TRBJ2-2; D is possibly TRBD2 (6 bases). Germline V CDR1 and CDR2: LNHDA, SQIVND (reference sequence). The germline V and J ends were trimmed by 6 bases and 1 base, with 12 bases remaining between them. CDR3 length: 15 residues. CDR3 DNA: TGTGCCAGTAGAAGACCGGGACTGAACACCGGGGAGCTGTTTTTT. Encoded protein: CASRRPGLNTGELFF.